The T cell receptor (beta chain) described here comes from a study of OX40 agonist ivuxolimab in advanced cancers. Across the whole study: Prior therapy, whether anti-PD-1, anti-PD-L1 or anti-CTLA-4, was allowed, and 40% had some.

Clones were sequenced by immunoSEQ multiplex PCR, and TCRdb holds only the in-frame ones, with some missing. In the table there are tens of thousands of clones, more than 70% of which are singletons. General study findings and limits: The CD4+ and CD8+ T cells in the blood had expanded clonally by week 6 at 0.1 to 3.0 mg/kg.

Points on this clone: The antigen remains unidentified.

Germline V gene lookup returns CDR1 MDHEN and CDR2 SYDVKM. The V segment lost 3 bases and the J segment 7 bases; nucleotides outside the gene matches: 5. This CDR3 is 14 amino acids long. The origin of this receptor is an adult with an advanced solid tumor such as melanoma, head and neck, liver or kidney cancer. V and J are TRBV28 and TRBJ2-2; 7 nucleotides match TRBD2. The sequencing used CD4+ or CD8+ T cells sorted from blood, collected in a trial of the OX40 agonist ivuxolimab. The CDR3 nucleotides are TGTGCCAGCAGTTTTTGGACTAGTGACGGGGAGCTGTTTTTT. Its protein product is CASSFWTSDGELFF.